This T cell receptor beta chain derives from a study of tumor and adjacent non-tumor tissue in lung cancer. The overall study: Patients comprised roughly 12 adenocarcinoma, a couple of squamous cell carcinoma and 1 small cell lung cancer. General study points: Shorter survival was associated with higher TCR diversity in tumors. Significantly higher TCR diversity was found in tumor than normal lung.

The CDR3 sequence is 13 residues long. Germline values: CDR1 MDHEN, CDR2 SYDVKM. Trimming removed 4 bases at V and 0 bases at J, with 7 bases between. Three rounds of nested PCR, following a modified ARM-PCR protocol, produced the TCRbeta library. TCRdb re-called the multiplex PCR reads with MiXCR, one entry per CDR3 protein. The table includes some 84,000 distinct CDR3 sequences, around 57% detected once. The template was RNA from unsorted bulk tissue. Concerning this clonotype itself: Its specificity is not known.

The TCR was taken from a man in his 70s with non-small cell lung cancer. The sample taken for sequencing was lung tumor tissue. The chain recombines TRBV28 with TRBJ2-7, with unresolved D. The CDR3 bases are TGTGCCAGCAGTTGGACCAACTCCTACGAGCAGTACTTC. Protein sequence: CASSWTNSYEQYF.